The clone carrying this TCR beta chain was counted a single time. Its cognate antigen is unknown. J was trimmed by 0 bases and V by 0 bases; bases with no gene match: 3. The germline CDR1 and CDR2 sequences are SGHAT and FQNNGV. The CDR3 sequence is 17 residues long. The data are from a study of graft-versus-host responses after intestinal transplantation. Across the study: Induction using anti-thymocyte globulin, followed by tacrolimus and steroids for around 3 years, was given to all recipients.

Assay: immunoSEQ multiplex PCR; the TCRdb copy retains only in-frame clones and omits some. This repertoire shows approximately 92,000 clones, approximately 90% found once; its top ten account for approximately 5.6%. Overall study findings and caveats: The authors found GvH clones in recipient marrow, some appearing first in ileum or blood. Where graft-donor T cell macrochimerism was present, patients had high graft-versus-host to host-versus-graft clonal ratios in allografts.

The sequences come from unstimulated CD8+ T cells sorted from spleen or lymph node cells, collected before intestinal transplant. This receptor was taken from a human donor who received an intestinal transplant. The chain uses TRBV11-2 and TRBJ2-1; 9 positions agree with TRBD1. CDR3 DNA sequence: TGTGCCAGCAGCTTAGACGGGACAGGGAGCTCCTACAATGAGCAGTTCTTC. This codes for CASSLDGTGSSYNEQFF. The full variable domain, its missing parts supplied by reference TRBV11-2 and TRBJ2-1, is EAGVAQSPRYKIIEKRQSVAFWCNPISGHATLYWYQQILGQGPKLLIQFQNNGVVDDSQLPKDRFSAERLKGVDSTLKIQPAKLEDSAVYLCASSLDGTGSSYNEQFFGPGTRLTVL.